The 13 T cell receptor beta chains below all came from one sample that was sequenced in a study of identical twins. MiXCR, applied by TCRdb to the 5' RACE reads, yields one record per CDR3 protein. The data hold roughly 1.6 million distinct CDR3 sequences, with more than 30% observed a single time. The material sequenced was cord blood. The source is a newborn girl in good health.

The chain links TRBV27 to TRBJ2-5; 9 bases agree with TRBD2. CDR3 size: 14 residues. Germline CDR1 reads MNHEY; CDR2 reads SMNVEV (reference sequence). With V trimmed by 4 bases and J by 6 bases, 6 bases remained unmatched. CDR3 amino acids: CASSSRTSEKTQYF. CDR3 bases: TGTGCCAGCAGTTCCCGGACTAGCGAGAAGACCCAGTACTTC.

The chain couples TRBV2 to TRBJ2-2; 8 bases line up with TRBD1. V shed 0 bases, J shed 0 bases, and the junction held 9 bases outside the gene matches. CDR1 and CDR2 from the germline V gene are SNHLY and FYNNEI. This CDR3 contains 19 residues. CDR3 DNA sequence: TGTGCCAGCAGTGAAGCGCCTGTGGGGACAGGCCCGAACACCGGGGAGCTGTTTTTT. This translates into CASSEAPVGTGPNTGELFF.

CDR3 sequence (DNA): TGTGCCATCAGTGAGTCCCCTAGCGGGAGGGTCCGTAGCACAGATACGCAGTATTTT. Amino acid sequence: CAISESPSGRVRSTDTQYF. This chain links TRBV10-3 with TRBJ2-3; 12 bases align to TRBD2. This CDR3 is 19 amino acids long. CDR1 and CDR2 from the germline V gene are ENHRY and SYGVKD. V lost 0 bases to trimming and J lost 0 bases; unmatched junction nucleotides: 7.

This clonotype was seen just once. A single base separates this from a much larger clone, so it may be a read error. The chain links TRBV12-3 or TRBV12-4 to TRBJ2-3; 9 bases align to TRBD1. The CDR3 is 14 amino acids. The CDR3 nucleotides are TGTGCCAGCAGTACGGGACAGGGCTCAGATATGCAGTATTTT. Translation: CASSTGQGSDMQYF.

This clonotype was seen only a few times. The rearrangement uses TRBV13 and TRBJ2-7; weak D call: TRBD1 (7 bases). V lost 5 bases, J lost 4 bases, and 18 bases lay in between. This CDR3 has 15 residues. Germline CDR1 reads PRHDT; CDR2 reads FYEKMQ (reference sequence). CDR3 residues: CASSPDGRGDYEQYF. CDR3 DNA sequence: TGTGCCAGCAGCCCCGACGGCAGGGGGGATTACGAGCAGTACTTC.

Of note for this clonotype: A junction end diverges from the germline sequence, so it may reflect a read error. The chain uses TRBV7-9 and TRBJ1-5; 8 nucleotides align to TRBD1. Germline V gives CDR1 SEHNR, CDR2 FQNEAQ (reference sequence). CDR3 size: 17 residues. CDR3 coding DNA: TGCGCCGGCAGCTTAGTGGAACAGGGGGAGTTTTATCAGCCCCAGCATTTT. This codes for CAGSLVEQGEFYQPQHF.

This clonotype has just a few counts. V and J are TRBV2 and TRBJ2-5; D perhaps matches TRBD2 (6 bases). The tail of the sequence fits TRBJ2-7 better, so the J call may be wrong. This CDR3 has 11 residues. Germline CDR1 SNHLY, CDR2 FYNNEI. CDR3 amino acids: CANGGENEQYF. The DNA for the CDR3 is TGTGCCAACGGAGGGGAGAACGAGCAGTACTTC.

This clonotype was observed at least ten times. The gene calls are TRBV28 and TRBJ2-5; a weak D match, TRBD1 (7 bases). The CDR3 covers 15 residues. V was cut by 2 bases and J by 2 bases, with 12 bases left in between. Germline V CDR1 and CDR2: MDHEN, SYDVKM. CDR3 nucleotide sequence: TGTGCCAGCAGTTTAATGACAGGGAGGCAAGAGACCCAGTACTTC. Its translation is CASSLMTGRQETQYF.

This clonotype appeared many times. J is TRBJ2-7 and V is TRBV3-1; D is unresolved. This CDR3 region has 11 residues. Trimming took off 2 bases at V and 3 bases at J, with 2 bases between the two ends. The germline CDR1 and CDR2 sequences are LGHDT and YNNKEL (reference sequence). DNA for the CDR3: TGTGCCAGCAGCCAACTCTACGAGCAGTACTTC. It specifies CASSQLYEQYF.

Only a few counts were recorded for this clonotype. The chain has TRBV12-3 or TRBV12-4 and TRBJ1-2, with TRBD1 matching 7 bases. Unmatched junction bases numbered 15, after V lost 5 bases and J lost 6 bases. The CDR3 totals 16 residues. DNA of the CDR3: TGTGCCAGCAGTAACAGACAGGGACCCAGAACCAATGGCTACACCTTC. Translated, it gives CASSNRQGPRTNGYTF.

The V and J genes are TRBV7-2 and TRBJ2-1; D remains unclear. Germline-derived CDR1 and CDR2 are SGHTA and FQGNSA. Between the trimmed V and J ends, which lost 5 bases and 8 bases, there was a span of 7 bases. CDR3 size: 11 residues. The CDR3 DNA sequence: TGTGCCAGCAGCACCCCTCATGAGCAGTTCTTC. It encodes CASSTPHEQFF.

The gene calls are TRBV18 and TRBJ2-7; TRBD2 aligns across 11 bases. The V gene's germline CDR1 is KGHSH and CDR2 LQKENI. Losses at the gene ends were 0 bases for V and 2 bases for J; bases not matched to a gene: 0. This CDR3 has 15 residues. CDR3 loop: CASSPPSGRAYEQYF. The CDR3 coding sequence is TGTGCCAGCTCACCACCTAGCGGGAGGGCCTACGAGCAGTACTTC.

The J gene is TRBJ2-1, the V gene TRBV25-1; 9 positions agree with TRBD2. The CDR3 extends over 14 amino acids. Per the germline V gene, CDR1 is MGHDK and CDR2 is SYGVNS. The J segment lost 12 bases and the V segment lost 4 bases, leaving 10 bases of the junction unmatched. The CDR3 here is CASSAGGTSPVQFF. CDR3 bases: TGTGCCAGCAGTGCTGGGGGGACTAGCCCAGTGCAGTTCTTC.